This T cell receptor (beta chain) was recovered during a study of CD8 T cells in Susac syndrome. Negative isolation was used for CD8+ and CD4+ T cells, and FACS enrichment was applied to TEMRA cells. 0.5 to 1 ug RNA was reverse transcribed with random hexamers. From the immunoSEQ multiplex PCR reads, TCRdb called clonotypes with MiXCR, one entry per CDR3 protein. The sample has about 120,000 distinct CDR3 sequences, around 94% seen once. V gave up 5 bases and J gave up 3 bases; unmatched junction bases: 11. Germline V CDR1 and CDR2: SEHNR, FQNEAQ (reference sequence). The CDR3 covers 16 residues. This receptor was obtained from a human donor with Susac syndrome. Sequenced sample: CD8+ T cells from PBMCs. The chain recombines TRBV7-9 with TRBJ2-5; 8 bases fit TRBD1. CDR3: CASSPRTGTDEETQYF. The CDR3 DNA is TGTGCCAGCAGCCCGAGGACAGGGACCGACGAAGAGACCCAGTACTTC.